This entry lists 27 T cell receptor beta chains sequenced from one sample in a study of CDR3 diversity in severe acne. Each CDR3 protein is one row after TCRdb ran MiXCR on the PCR reads. The sample has about 84,000 distinct CDR3 sequences; about 54% are singletons. The sample taken for sequencing was blood. These receptors all come from a male donor in good health, without acne.

About this clonotype itself: The DNA is omitted, as the CDR3 cannot be located on it reliably, and the CDR3 follows TCRdb's listing. The J gene is TRBJ2-7, the V gene TRBV6-1. CDR1 is MNHNS and CDR2 is SASEGT in the germline V gene. The CDR3 is 15 residues long, ends included. CDR3: CASKVHYEQYFEQYF.

This clonotype is medium-sized by share. The V and J genes are TRBV9 and TRBJ2-7; 9 bases fit TRBD1. V shed 1 base, J shed 4 bases, and the junction held 6 bases outside the gene matches. Per the germline V gene, CDR1 is SGDLS and CDR2 is YYNGEE. This CDR3 has 15 residues. The CDR3 region is CASSVRTGEGYEQYF. CDR3 nucleotide sequence: TGTGCCAGCAGCGTAAGGACAGGGGAAGGTTACGAGCAGTACTTC.

This clonotype was seen ten or more times. The CDR3 bases are TGTGCCAGCAGCCAAACCGGACTAGCGTCAGAGACCCAGTACTTC. It codes for CASSQTGLASETQYF. The chain recombines TRBV3-1 with TRBJ2-5, with 9 bases fitting TRBD2. V was pared by 2 bases and J by 4 bases, with 5 bases of the junction left unmatched. The CDR3 has 15 residues. CDR1 is LGHDT and CDR2 is YNNKEL in the germline V gene (reference sequence).

The rearrangement uses TRBV24-1 and TRBJ1-5; D is unclear. Germline V lookup: CDR1 KGHDR, CDR2 SFDVKD. Between the trimmed V and J ends, which lost 3 bases and 3 bases, there was a span of 8 bases. The CDR3 runs to 14 residues. CDR3 nucleotide sequence: TGTGCCACCAGTGATCCGCGGTTCAATCAGCCCCAGCATTTT. This encodes CATSDPRFNQPQHF.

The table lists this clonotype with a few counts. V gene TRBV25-1 combines with J gene TRBJ2-5, with 9 nucleotides matching TRBD2. The CDR3 contains 16 residues. J was trimmed by 2 bases and V by 4 bases; bases with no gene match: 8. CDR1 MGHDK and CDR2 SYGVNS come from the germline V gene. CDR3 sequence (DNA): TGTGCCAGCAGTGCTAGCCGACTAGCGGAGCAAGAGACCCAGTACTTC. Translated: CASSASRLAEQETQYF.

This clonotype came up many times. V and J are TRBV30 and TRBJ1-3, with unresolved D. CDR1 is GTSNPN, CDR2 SVGIG, per germline (reference sequence). There are 12 residues in the CDR3. Trimming left V 1 base short and J 7 bases short, with 8 bases between. Here the CDR3 reads CAWSAGLNTIYF. The DNA of the CDR3 is TGTGCCTGGAGTGCGGGATTGAACACCATATATTTT.

The chain has TRBV24-1 and TRBJ1-1, with TRBD1 matching 7 bases. There are 18 residues in the CDR3. Trimming removed 0 bases from V and 1 base from J; junction bases left unmatched: 10. CDR1 and CDR2 from the germline V gene are KGHDR and SFDVKD. The CDR3 DNA sequence: TGTGCCACCAGTGATTTGGTCCCTCGGACAGGAGGGAACACTGAAGCTTTCTTT. Translation gives CATSDLVPRTGGNTEAFF.

This clonotype was detected only once. This rearrangement joins TRBV11-3 to TRBJ2-7, with D unclear. Trimming removed 4 bases from V and 3 bases from J, with 22 bases in between. The CDR3 is 17 amino acids. CDR1 is SGHNT and CDR2 is YENEEA in the germline V gene. CDR3 DNA sequence: TGTGCCAGCAGCTCCCCCCAAAAGAGACTCCAGATCTACGAGCAGTACTTC. This encodes CASSSPQKRLQIYEQYF.

In this sample, this clonotype turned up once. With a much larger clone just one base away, this may be a read error. V usage is TRBV25-1 and J usage is TRBJ1-1; D not resolved. The CDR3 extends over 13 amino acids. With 3 bases removed from V and 6 bases from J, the gap between germline ends came to 11 bases. Germline CDR1 and CDR2: MGHDK and SYGVNS. CDR3 protein: CASSETARAEAFF. The CDR3, as DNA: TGTGCCAGCAGTGAGACCGCGAGGGCTGAAGCTTTCTTT. Variable domain in full (rest from reference TRBV25-1 and TRBJ1-1): EADIYQTPRYLVIGTGKKITLECSQTMGHDKMYWYQQDPGMELHLIHYSYGVNSTEKGDLSSESTVSRIRTEHFPLTLESARPSHTSQYLCASSETARAEAFFGQGTRLTVV.

V and J are TRBV29-1 and TRBJ1-1; D gene uncertain. This CDR3 has 11 residues. V gave up 4 bases and J gave up 2 bases, with 5 bases separating them. Germline loops: CDR1 SQVTM, CDR2 ANQGSEA. CDR3 region: CSVVGNTEAFF. The CDR3 region has the DNA TGCAGCGTTGTGGGAAACACTGAAGCTTTCTTT.

The chain links TRBV7-6 to TRBJ2-7, with 8 bases matching TRBD2. The germline CDR1 and CDR2 sequences are SGHVS and FNYEAQ. The CDR3 extends over 15 amino acids. V lost 5 bases, J lost 0 bases, and 6 bases stayed unmatched. Here the CDR3 reads CASSPFSGSSYEQYF. The CDR3 nucleotides read TGTGCCAGCAGCCCGTTCAGCGGGAGCTCCTACGAGCAGTACTTC. The variable domain in full, with the rest retrieved from reference TRBV7-6 and TRBJ2-7, is GAGVSQSPRYKVTKRGQDVALRCDPISGHVSLYWYRQALGQGPEFLTYFNYEAQQDKSGLPNDRFSAERPEGSISTLTIQRTEQRDSAMYRCASSPFSGSSYEQYFGPGTRLTVT.

Ten or more counts support this clonotype. V is TRBV19 and J is TRBJ1-1, with D unclear. From germline, CDR1 is LNHDA and CDR2 SQIVND (reference sequence). The CDR3 is 13 residues long. V lost 7 bases and J 1 base, leaving 10 bases between the germline ends. The CDR3 coding sequence is TGTGCCAGTACCACTCGAGGGAACACTGAAGCTTTCTTT. This sequence encodes CASTTRGNTEAFF.

Comment on this clonotype: A read error may be the cause here, since a much bigger clone is one base away. The CDR3 coding sequence is TGTGCCATCAAGAGGGACCGCACTAACTATGGCTGCACCTTC. This translates into CAIKRDRTNYGCTF. The chain recombines TRBV10-3 with TRBJ1-2; the D gene is possibly TRBD1 (5 bases). Germline V lookup: CDR1 ENHRY, CDR2 SYGVKD. The CDR3 runs to 14 residues.

This clonotype was seen a single time. This rearrangement joins TRBV20-1 to TRBJ2-1, with D possibly being TRBD1 or TRBD2 (5 bases each). CDR1 DFQATT and CDR2 SNEGSKA come from the germline V gene (reference sequence). The CDR3 totals 15 residues. As DNA, the CDR3 is TGCAGCACCAGGGATTGGGGGACCCGCAGGGATGAGCAGTTCTTC. Its protein product is CSTRDWGTRRDEQFF.

A word on this clonotype: A junction end diverges from the germline sequence, so it may reflect a read error. The gene calls are TRBV3-1 and TRBJ2-6; D remains unclear. The CDR3 runs 12 residues. CDR1 is LGHDT, CDR2 YNNKEL, per germline (reference sequence). The CDR3 region has the DNA TGTGCCAGCAGCCAACTTGGGAACACTGAAGCTTTC. It is translated as CASSQLGNTEAF.

This clonotype was picked up a small number of times. The J gene is TRBJ2-2, the V gene TRBV2; 9 positions match TRBD2. The V gene's germline CDR1 is SNHLY and CDR2 FYNNEI. The V and J ends lost 6 bases and 5 bases, in that order; junction bases with no gene match: 7. The CDR3 length is 15 residues. The DNA of the CDR3 is TGTGCCAGCAGCGCGATTCTAGCGGGAACCGGGGAGCTGTTTTTT. Its protein product is CASSAILAGTGELFF.

CDR3 sequence reads: CASSSGYQAFF. DNA of the CDR3: TGTGCCAGCAGCTCAGGATACCAAGCTTTCTTT. The chain carries TRBV7-9 and TRBJ1-1; D is unclear. V lost 4 bases, J lost 9 bases, and 9 bases lay in between. The CDR3 consists of 11 residues. CDR1 SEHNR and CDR2 FQNEAQ come from the germline V gene (reference sequence).

The chain has TRBV28 and TRBJ2-5; D is perhaps TRBD1 or TRBD2 (6 bases each). Trimming removed 9 bases at V and 9 bases at J, with 26 bases between. Per the germline V gene, CDR1 is MDHEN and CDR2 is SYDVKM. The length of the CDR3 is 15 residues. The CDR3 nucleotides read TGTGCCAGTGACCAGGGGAGGAATAGCAATCAGCCCCAGTACTTC. Its protein is CASDQGRNSNQPQYF.

This clonotype has at least ten counts. The rearrangement joins TRBV10-3 to TRBJ2-3, with no clear D. V lost 2 bases and J 1 base, leaving 10 bases between the germline ends. The CDR3 has 15 amino acids. Germline V lookup: CDR1 ENHRY, CDR2 SYGVKD. CDR3 loop: CAISENPHGTDTQYF. CDR3 bases: TGTGCCATCAGTGAGAACCCTCACGGCACAGATACGCAGTATTTT.

On this clonotype itself: This may stem from a read error, because a much larger clone lies one nucleotide away. The V call is TRBV10-3, the J call TRBJ1-5; 9 bases match TRBD1. CDR1 is ENHRY and CDR2 is SYGVKD in the germline V gene. The CDR3 runs to 15 residues. The CDR3 reads CAVSDDRGSDQPQHF. In DNA form, the CDR3 reads TGTGCCGTCAGTGATGACAGGGGGTCTGATCAGCCCCAGCATTTT.

J is TRBJ2-5 and V is TRBV24-1; 7 positions match TRBD1. The CDR3 loop spans 18 amino acids. Per the germline V gene, CDR1 is KGHDR and CDR2 is SFDVKD. V shed 2 bases, J shed 0 bases, and the junction held 11 bases outside the gene matches. The CDR3 protein is CATSDSTGSALNQETQYF. In nucleotides, the CDR3 is TGTGCCACCAGTGATTCGACAGGGTCGGCCCTCAACCAAGAGACCCAGTACTTC.

The chain has TRBV7-9 and TRBJ2-3; TRBD2 matches at 13 bases. CDR1 is SEHNR, CDR2 FQNEAQ, per germline (reference sequence). V dropped 6 bases and J dropped 1; count of bases not matched to a gene: 16. The length of the CDR3 is 20 residues. CDR3 region: CASSPQPGTSGTLGTDTQYF. DNA for the CDR3: TGTGCCAGCAGTCCTCAACCCGGGACTAGCGGGACGTTAGGCACAGATACGCAGTATTTT. Drawing the rest from reference TRBV7-9 and TRBJ2-3, the complete variable domain is DTGVSQNPRHKITKRGQNVTFRCDPISEHNRLYWYRQTLGQGPEFLTYFQNEAQLEKSRLLSDRFSAERPKGSFSTLEIQRTEQGDSAMYLCASSPQPGTSGTLGTDTQYFGPGTRLTVL.

The chain joins TRBV7-9 to TRBJ1-3; D call uncertain. Trimming stripped 0 bases from V and 6 bases from J, with 6 bases between. This CDR3 is 13 amino acids long. CDR1 is SEHNR, CDR2 FQNEAQ, per germline (reference sequence). The CDR3 is CASSLAGENTIYF. CDR3 DNA sequence: TGTGCCAGCAGCTTAGCGGGAGAAAACACCATATATTTT. The complete variable domain, with remaining parts taken from reference TRBV7-9 and TRBJ1-3, reads DTGVSQNPRHKITKRGQNVTFRCDPISEHNRLYWYRQTLGQGPEFLTYFQNEAQLEKSRLLSDRFSAERPKGSFSTLEIQRTEQGDSAMYLCASSLAGENTIYFGEGSWLTVV.

A single count supports this clonotype. V and J are TRBV9 and TRBJ2-1; 13 bases line up with TRBD2. V was clipped by 4 bases and J by 4 bases; unmatched bases: 5. The germline V gene has CDR1 SGDLS and CDR2 YYNGEE. The CDR3 contains 16 residues. The CDR3 sequence: CASSPGLAGPYNEQFF. The CDR3 nucleotides read TGTGCCAGCAGCCCGGGACTAGCGGGACCATACAATGAGCAGTTCTTC.

The chain uses TRBV6-6 and TRBJ1-2; 10 bases match TRBD1. The CDR3 extends over 15 amino acids. V lost 5 bases, J lost 6 bases, and 9 bases stayed unmatched. Germline assignment: CDR1 MNHNY and CDR2 SVGAGI (reference sequence). The CDR3 loop reads CASSPGDRGSDGYTF. DNA for the CDR3: TGTGCCAGCAGTCCCGGGGACAGGGGAAGCGATGGCTACACCTTC.

V and J are TRBV19 and TRBJ2-7; 9 bases align to TRBD2. Looked up from germline, CDR1 is LNHDA and CDR2 is SQIVND (reference sequence). This CDR3 is 15 amino acids long. The V gene end was trimmed by 5 bases and the J gene end by 0 bases; junction bases not matched to a gene: 5. The CDR3 sequence is CASSVAGDPSYEQYF. DNA of the CDR3: TGTGCCAGTAGTGTAGCGGGAGACCCCTCCTACGAGCAGTACTTC.

This clonotype was detected many times. The chain carries TRBV6-1 and TRBJ2-1; 9 nucleotides line up with TRBD1. The CDR3 is 12 amino acids. J was trimmed by 7 bases and V by 6 bases; bases with no gene match: 1. Germline values: CDR1 MNHNS, CDR2 SASEGT. DNA for the CDR3: TGTGCCAGCAGCGACAGGGGGAATGAGCAGTTCTTC. Its protein is CASSDRGNEQFF.